This is a list of T cell receptor beta chains from one sample in a study of blood T cell repertoires in COVID-19. The method was immunoSEQ multiplex PCR; TCRdb's version includes in-frame clones alone and lacks a portion of them. The sample yields about 94,000 clones, around 81% seen once. Sequenced sample: peripheral blood. The receptors shown here come from a man in his sixties with acute or convalescent COVID-19. CDR3s include the opening cysteine and the closing phenylalanine or tryptophan. D genes are given only for firm matches. Clone size appears in some rows only: once, few, many, or a class for an expanded clone.

d_call	j_call	v_call	clone_size	cdr3_nt	cdr3_aa
TRBD1	TRBJ2-7	TRBV3-1/TRBV3-2	NA	TGTGCCAGCAGCCTATTTCCCGGGACAGGGAAAGTTCTTGGCTACGAGCAGTACTTC	CASSLFPGTGKVLGYEQYF
NA	TRBJ2-1	TRBV18	NA	TGTGCCAGCTCCAATCGCGGGGACCAGTTCTTC	CASSNRGDQFF
TRBD1	TRBJ1-6	TRBV7-3	NA	TGTGCCAGCAGCGCGGGACAGGTCAATTCACCCCTCCACTTT	CASSAGQVNSPLHF
NA	TRBJ2-3	TRBV7-3	few	TGTGCCAGCAGCTTACAGGGATCCGGCACAGATACGCAGTATTTT	CASSLQGSGTDTQYF
TRBD1	TRBJ2-1	TRBV29-1	NA	TGCAGCGTTGACAAGAAGACAGGGAAGGGTGCCAATGAGCAGTTCTTC	CSVDKKTGKGANEQFF
NA	TRBJ1-1	TRBV19	NA	TGTGCCAGTAGTATACCCGGGGGAGGGACCACTGAAGCTTTCTTT	CASSIPGGGTTEAFF
TRBD1	TRBJ2-5	TRBV29-1	NA	TGCAGCGTCGATGGGCTAGGACAGGTGGCCGCCCAGTACTTC	CSVDGLGQVAAQYF
NA	TRBJ1-2	TRBV19	NA	TGTGCCAGTAGTATGCCCCTCGGTGCGGGTGGCTACACCTTC	CASSMPLGAGGYTF
NA	TRBJ2-7	TRBV5-1	few	TGCGCCAGCAGCACTAAGTCAACGGTCTACGAGCAGTACTTC	CASSTKSTVYEQYF
NA	TRBJ2-7	TRBV5-1	NA	TGCGCCAGCAGCTTGGGCGGGGGTCAGGGGCCGAGCTCCTACGAGCAGTACTTC	CASSLGGGQGPSSYEQYF
NA	TRBJ1-3	TRBV2	NA	TGTGCCAGCAGTGTTAGAAACACCATATATTTT	CASSVRNTIYF
TRBD2	TRBJ2-6	TRBV27	NA	TGTGCCAGCAGTTTATACGGGAGGAAGTCTGGGGCCAACGTCCTGACTTTC	CASSLYGRKSGANVLTF
TRBD1	TRBJ1-2	TRBV3-1/TRBV3-2	NA	TGTGCCAGCAGCCTAAGGGACAGGGTCAGGTTTGGCTACACCTTC	CASSLRDRVRFGYTF
TRBD1	TRBJ1-4	TRBV11-2	NA	TGTGCCAGCAGCTTTGCAGGGGGCGGTGAAAAACTGTTTTTT	CASSFAGGGEKLFF
NA	TRBJ1-5	TRBV28	NA	TGTGCCAGCAGTTACAGGAGCAATCAGCCCCAGCATTTT	CASSYRSNQPQHF
NA	TRBJ2-3	TRBV5-1	NA	TGCGCCAGCAGCCGAGGACTGGAGGATACGCAGTATTTT	CASSRGLEDTQYF